This TCR beta chain derives from a study of T cells after yellow fever vaccination. A process of 5'RACE template switching, which added a universal primer site and UMIs, was used to make TCR cDNA. TCRdb analysed the 5' RACE reads with MiXCR anew, one entry per CDR3 protein. The data hold 70,000 or so distinct CDR3 sequences, with about 6% observed a single time. Worth noting for this clonotype: The antigen is undetermined. A much bigger clone sits one base away, suggesting this may be a read error.

CDR3 length equals 14 residues. The V gene's germline CDR1 is MNHEY and CDR2 SVGAGI. Study-wide results and limits: In post-booster samples, most primary-vaccination clones reappeared (approximately 96% CD4, about 91% CD8). The secondary response was weaker but peaked faster, day 5 versus 15. There was a possibility that FACS-sorted repertoires contained abundant clonotypes contaminating from the bulk population.

This sequence was found in a man between 18 and 35 years old who received the YFV17D yellow fever vaccine. The chain uses TRBV6-5 and TRBJ1-1; D is possibly TRBD1 (5 bases). Sequenced material: CD4+ T cells sorted from PBMCs, taken around 15 days after the first yellow fever vaccination. The CDR3 region is CASSSHAGNTDAFF. The CDR3, as DNA: TGTGCCAGCAGTTCCCATGCAGGGAACACTGACGCTTTCTTT.